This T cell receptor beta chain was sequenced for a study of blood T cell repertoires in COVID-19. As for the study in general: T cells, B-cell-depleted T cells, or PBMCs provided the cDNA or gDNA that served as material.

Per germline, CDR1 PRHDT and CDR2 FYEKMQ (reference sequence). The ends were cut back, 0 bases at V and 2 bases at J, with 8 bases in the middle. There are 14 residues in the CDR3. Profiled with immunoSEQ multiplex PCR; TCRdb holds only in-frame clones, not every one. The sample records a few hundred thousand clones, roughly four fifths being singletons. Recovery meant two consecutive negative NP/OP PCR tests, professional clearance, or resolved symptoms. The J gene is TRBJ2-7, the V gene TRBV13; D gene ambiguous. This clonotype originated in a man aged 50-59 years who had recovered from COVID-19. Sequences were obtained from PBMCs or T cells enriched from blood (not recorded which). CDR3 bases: TGTGCCAGCAGCTTAGGCCTTGCAGCCTACGAGCAGTACTTC. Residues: CASSLGLAAYEQYF.